A single sample gave rise to the 27 T cell receptor beta chains below, sequenced in a study of identifying expanded T cells in peripheral blood. TCRdb's table, derived via immunoSEQ multiplex PCR, lists solely in-frame clones and lacks some. Among tens of thousands of clones listed, roughly 87% were seen once. Material for sequencing was blood. The receptors come from a person aged 18 to 75 in good health.

The chain is built from TRBV6-1 and TRBJ1-4; 8 bases align to TRBD1. CDR1 and CDR2 from the germline V gene are MNHNS and SASEGT. The V segment lost 4 bases and the J segment 5 bases; nucleotides outside the gene matches: 3. The CDR3 length is 14 residues. The CDR3 sequence is CASSVGQGNEKLFF. In DNA, the CDR3 is TGTGCCAGCAGTGTTGGACAGGGCAATGAAAAACTGTTTTTT.

The J gene is TRBJ2-1, the V gene TRBV10-3, with D perhaps TRBD2 (6 bases). This CDR3 contains 13 residues. Looked up from germline, CDR1 is ENHRY and CDR2 is SYGVKD. Trimming left V 3 bases short and J 12 bases short, with 15 bases between. The CDR3, as DNA: TGTGCCATCAGTGATTCCACTAGCATTCGGCAGTTCTTC. Translated, it gives CAISDSTSIRQFF.

The CDR3 DNA is TGTGCCAGCAGCCCCTGGGACTTTTCTGCTGGAAACACCATATATTTT. As protein: CASSPWDFSAGNTIYF. This chain uses TRBV7-9 with TRBJ1-3; weak D call: TRBD1 (5 bases). V gave up 5 bases and J gave up 2 bases, with 16 bases separating them. This CDR3 region has 16 residues. CDR1 is SEHNR and CDR2 is FQNEAQ in the germline V gene (reference sequence).

The V call is TRBV18, the J call TRBJ2-7, with 11 nucleotides matching TRBD2. V was pared by 1 base and J by 4 bases, with 6 bases of the junction left unmatched. Germline CDR1 is KGHSH and CDR2 is LQKENI. This CDR3 has 16 residues. CDR3: CASSPLLLAGEYEQYF. CDR3 DNA: TGTGCCAGCTCACCACTTCTACTAGCGGGAGAGTACGAGCAGTACTTC.

The rearrangement joins TRBV13 to TRBJ2-5, with D maybe TRBD2 (7 bases). With 3 bases removed from V and 1 base from J, the gap between germline ends came to 12 bases. CDR3 length: 15 residues. Germline V gene data show CDR1 as PRHDT and CDR2 as FYEKMQ (reference sequence). This chain's CDR3 is CASSFGGPRQETQYF. CDR3 bases: TGTGCCAGCAGCTTCGGGGGGCCTCGCCAAGAGACCCAGTACTTC. Full variable domain (missing parts from reference TRBV13 and TRBJ2-5): AAGVIQSPRHLIKEKRETATLKCYPIPRHDTVYWYQQGPGQDPQFLISFYEKMQSDKGSIPDRFSAQQFSDYHSELNMSSLELGDSALYFCASSFGGPRQETQYFGPGTRLLVL.

The chain recombines TRBV27 with TRBJ2-3, with D possibly being TRBD1 (6 bases). Trimming removed 6 bases at V and 1 base at J, with 14 bases between. CDR3 length: 15 amino acids. The germline V gene encodes CDR1 MNHEY and CDR2 SMNVEV (reference sequence). The DNA of the CDR3 is TGTGCCAGCAGAAGGACAGCATATGGCACAGATACGCAGTATTTT. Protein: CASRRTAYGTDTQYF.

The chain carries TRBV7-9 and TRBJ1-3, with 7 bases that match TRBD1. CDR1 and CDR2 (germline): SEHNR, FQNEAQ (reference sequence). This CDR3 has 17 residues. V was clipped by 5 bases and J by 0 bases; unmatched bases: 10. The CDR3 bases are TGTGCCAGCAGCCTGAACCGGGACAGTGACTCTGGAAACACCATATATTTT. The encoded protein is CASSLNRDSDSGNTIYF.

This clone was observed a single time. The chain carries TRBV4-2 and TRBJ2-2; D possibly matches TRBD1 or TRBD2 (7 bases each). V was cut by 1 base and J by 3 bases, with 15 bases left in between. Germline V gene data show CDR1 as LGHNA and CDR2 as YNFKEQ. The CDR3 loop spans 17 amino acids. The CDR3 DNA reads TGTGCCAGCAGCCAAGGGCGCAGGGGGGGAGACACCGGGGAGCTGTTTTTT. Translating it yields CASSQGRRGGDTGELFF.

This clone has a single count. V gene TRBV11-3 combines with J gene TRBJ1-2; D is ambiguous. The CDR3 is made up of 13 amino acids. Germline CDR1 and CDR2: SGHNT and YENEEA. V was shortened by 3 bases and J by 2 bases, with 7 bases between the two germline ends. The CDR3 sequence: CASSFSKNYGYTF. For the CDR3, the DNA is TGTGCCAGCAGCTTCTCCAAGAACTATGGCTACACCTTC.

The chain has TRBV10-3 and TRBJ2-3; 9 bases map to TRBD2. V lost 1 base, J lost 3 bases, and 8 bases stayed unmatched. From germline, CDR1 is ENHRY and CDR2 SYGVKD. This CDR3 comprises 17 residues. CDR3 bases: TGTGCCATCAGTGAGTGGAGGACTAGCGAGAAGACAGATACGCAGTATTTT. This encodes CAISEWRTSEKTDTQYF.

This sequence joins TRBV6-1 and TRBJ1-2, with D uncertain. CDR3 length: 15 residues. Germline CDR1 reads MNHNS; CDR2 reads SASEGT. The V and J ends lost 0 bases and 4 bases respectively, with 12 bases between them. CDR3 sequence: CASSEALRAVYGYTF. The CDR3 nucleotides are TGTGCCAGCAGTGAAGCGCTTCGGGCAGTCTATGGCTACACCTTC.

This clone was detected once. The J gene is TRBJ2-7, the V gene TRBV6-5; D gene unclear. CDR3 length equals 14 residues. V gave up 3 bases and J gave up 0 bases, with 9 bases separating them. Germline CDR1 MNHEY, CDR2 SVGAGI. Here the CDR3 DNA reads TGTGCCAGCAGTTATGCGGTGAGCTCCTACGAGCAGTACTTC. Translation: CASSYAVSSYEQYF.

The chain has TRBV5-4 and TRBJ2-4; weak D call: TRBD2 (6 bases). The CDR3 sequence is 16 residues long. Trimming took 0 bases from V and 1 from J, leaving 11 bases between them. CDR1 and CDR2 from the germline V gene are SGHNT and YYREEE (reference sequence). The CDR3 bases are TGTGCCAGCAGCTTGGATATCGGGAGTGCCAAAAACATTCAGTACTTC. Residues: CASSLDIGSAKNIQYF.

The rearrangement uses TRBV18 and TRBJ2-5; 7 bases match TRBD1. Trimming removed 0 bases from V and 3 bases from J; junction bases left unmatched: 16. CDR3 length: 19 amino acids. Germline V gene lookup returns CDR1 KGHSH and CDR2 LQKENI. CDR3 in DNA: TGTGCCAGCTCACCACCACCCAAGGCAGGGGGAGTCCATGAAGAGACCCAGTACTTC. This translates into CASSPPPKAGGVHEETQYF. Full variable domain (outside the CDR3, taken from reference TRBV18 and TRBJ2-5): NAGVMQNPRHLVRRRGQEARLRCSPMKGHSHVYWYRQLPEEGLKFMVYLQKENIIDESGMPKERFSAEFPKEGPSILRIQQVVRGDSAAYFCASSPPPKAGGVHEETQYFGPGTRLLVL.

This clone was seen only once. The CDR3 sequence is CASSSGQGTDTQYF. The CDR3 DNA is TGTGCCAGCAGCTCCGGACAGGGTACAGATACGCAGTATTTT. The genes are TRBV7-9 and TRBJ2-3; TRBD1 matches at 8 bases. Germline CDR1 and CDR2: SEHNR and FQNEAQ (reference sequence). CDR3 length equals 14 residues. V was pared by 4 bases and J by 3 bases, with 3 bases of the junction left unmatched.

The rearrangement uses TRBV28 and TRBJ1-3, with unresolved D. Germline V gives CDR1 MDHEN, CDR2 SYDVKM. Trimming shortened V by 3 bases and J by 8 bases, and 5 bases separated the two germline ends. The CDR3 covers 11 residues. The CDR3 DNA is TGTGCCAGCAGTTTTCATGACACCATATATTTT. Amino acid sequence: CASSFHDTIYF. The full variable domain, its missing parts supplied by reference TRBV28 and TRBJ1-3, is DVKVTQSSRYLVKRTGEKVFLECVQDMDHENMFWYRQDPGLGLRLIYFSYDVKMKEKGDIPEGYSVSREKKERFSLILESASTNQTSMYLCASSFHDTIYFGEGSWLTVV.

This chain connects TRBV11-3 to TRBJ2-7; 11 nucleotides align to TRBD1. V shed 3 bases and J 4 bases; nucleotides not matched to a gene: 5. This CDR3 has 15 residues. The V gene's germline CDR1 is SGHNT and CDR2 YENEEA. The CDR3 nucleotides read TGTGCCAGCAGCTTGGGACAGGGGGTTGGTTACGAGCAGTACTTC. Protein sequence: CASSLGQGVGYEQYF.

The J gene is TRBJ2-1, the V gene TRBV12-5; the D is unclear. The germline V gene has CDR1 LGHNT and CDR2 FRNRAP. The CDR3 runs to 15 residues. Deletions cut 0 bases from V and 2 bases from J, with 8 bases between. The CDR3 coding sequence is TGTGCTAGTGGTTTGGTTCCAGGAACCTACAATGAGCAGTTCTTC. Translated: CASGLVPGTYNEQFF.

The CDR3 here is CASSPQQTILNQPQHF. DNA for the CDR3: TGTGCCAGCAGTCCTCAACAGACGATACTCAATCAGCCCCAGCATTTT. The chain is built from TRBV2 and TRBJ1-5, with D unresolved. V was pared by 5 bases and J by 3 bases, with 17 bases between. Per the germline V gene, CDR1 is SNHLY and CDR2 is FYNNEI. This CDR3 is 16 amino acids long.

This chain links TRBV6-1 with TRBJ2-7; no clear D gene. The CDR3 spans 15 residues. Germline V gene data show CDR1 as MNHNS and CDR2 as SASEGT. V lost 8 bases and J lost 0, with 17 bases in between. CDR3 protein: CASWEQFPRSYEQYF. The CDR3, as DNA: TGTGCCAGCTGGGAACAGTTCCCTCGCTCCTACGAGCAGTACTTC.

The V and J genes are TRBV21-1 and TRBJ2-1; the D segment call TRBD1 is taken from the table without a DNA check. TRBV21-1 is termed a pseudogene. This CDR3 is built from 18 residues. The DNA for the CDR3 is TGTGCCAGCAGCAAAGCGCTTTTCAGGGACAGGGGGAGTCATGAGCAGTTCTTC. Protein: CASSKALFRDRGSHEQFF.

The V gene is TRBV29-1, the J gene TRBJ1-1; maybe TRBD1 (5 bases). Trimming stripped 6 bases from V and 1 base from J, with 15 bases between. This CDR3 comprises 14 residues. Per the germline V gene, CDR1 is SQVTM and CDR2 is ANQGSEA. CDR3 nucleotides: TGCAGCGTCGCGCAGGGAGCCTCGAACACTGAAGCTTTCTTT. Encoded protein: CSVAQGASNTEAFF.

The rearrangement links TRBV10-3 to TRBJ1-4; D may be TRBD1 (5 bases). Looked up from germline, CDR1 is ENHRY and CDR2 is SYGVKD. V was shortened by 7 bases and J by 5 bases, with 8 bases between the two germline ends. There are 12 residues in the CDR3. The CDR3 sequence is CAIKGENEKLFF. DNA of the CDR3: TGTGCCATCAAAGGGGAAAATGAAAAACTGTTTTTT.

The rearrangement joins TRBV9 to TRBJ2-1; D ambiguous. V shed 0 bases and J shed 0 bases, with 16 bases lying between them. From germline, CDR1 is SGDLS and CDR2 YYNGEE. The CDR3 has 18 amino acids. CDR3 DNA: TGTGCCAGCAGCGTAGGTGGCGGCCCCTACTCCTCCTACAATGAGCAGTTCTTC. Protein sequence: CASSVGGGPYSSYNEQFF.

The gene calls are TRBV6-1 and TRBJ1-4; no clear D. The CDR3 is made up of 16 amino acids. Germline V gene sequence: CDR1 MNHNS, CDR2 SASEGT. The V and J ends lost 3 bases and 4 bases respectively, with 15 bases between them. In nucleotides, the CDR3 is TGTGCCAGCAGTGAGGTCCGACGGATCCTTAATGAAAAACTGTTTTTT. Amino acid sequence: CASSEVRRILNEKLFF.

The rearrangement uses TRBV5-4 and TRBJ2-7; 12 bases agree with TRBD2. Losses at the gene ends were 5 bases for V and 4 bases for J; bases not matched to a gene: 7. The germline CDR1 and CDR2 sequences are SGHNT and YYREEE (reference sequence). The CDR3 runs 15 residues. The CDR3 region is CASSLAGGSLYEQYF. CDR3 in DNA: TGTGCCAGCAGTCTAGCGGGGGGGTCCTTATACGAGCAGTACTTC.

The CDR3 sequence: CASSPQRGRDTEAFF. In DNA, the CDR3 is TGTGCCAGCAGCCCCCAGAGGGGGCGTGACACTGAAGCTTTCTTT. This sequence joins TRBV11-3 and TRBJ1-1; 7 bases are a match to TRBD1. CDR3 length: 15 amino acids. Per the germline V gene, CDR1 is SGHNT and CDR2 is YENEEA. V lost 5 bases, J lost 3 bases, and 9 bases stayed unmatched. The variable domain in full, with the rest retrieved from reference TRBV11-3 and TRBJ1-1, is EAGVVQSPRYKIIEKKQPVAFWCNPISGHNTLYWYLQNLGQGPELLIRYENEEAVDDSQLPKDRFSAERLKGVDSTLKIQPAELGDSAVYLCASSPQRGRDTEAFFGQGTRLTVV.